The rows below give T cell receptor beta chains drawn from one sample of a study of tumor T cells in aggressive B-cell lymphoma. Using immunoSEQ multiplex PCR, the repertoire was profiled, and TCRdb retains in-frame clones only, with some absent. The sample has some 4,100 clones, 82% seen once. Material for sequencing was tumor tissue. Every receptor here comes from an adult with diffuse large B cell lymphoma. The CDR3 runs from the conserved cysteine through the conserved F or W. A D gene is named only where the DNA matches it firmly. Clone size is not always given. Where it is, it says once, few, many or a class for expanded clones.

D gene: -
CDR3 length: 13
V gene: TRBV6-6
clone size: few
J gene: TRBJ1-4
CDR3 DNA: TGTGCCAGCAGGCACCGATCGGGTGAAAAACTGTTTTTT
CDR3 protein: CASRHRSGEKLFF

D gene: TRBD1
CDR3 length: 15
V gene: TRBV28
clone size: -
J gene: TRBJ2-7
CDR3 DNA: TGTGCCAGCAACTCCCAAGGGACAGGGTTCTATGAGCAGTACTTC
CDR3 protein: CASNSQGTGFYEQYF

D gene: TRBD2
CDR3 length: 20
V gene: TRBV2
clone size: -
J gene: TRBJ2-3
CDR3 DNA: TGTGCCAGCAGTGACGGCCCGGGACTAGCGGGATTCCTTGGCACAGATACGCAGTATTTT
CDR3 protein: CASSDGPGLAGFLGTDTQYF

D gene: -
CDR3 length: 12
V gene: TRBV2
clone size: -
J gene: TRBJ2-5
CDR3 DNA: TGTGCCAGCAAAAGGGGGCAAGAGACCCAGTACTTC
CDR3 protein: CASKRGQETQYF

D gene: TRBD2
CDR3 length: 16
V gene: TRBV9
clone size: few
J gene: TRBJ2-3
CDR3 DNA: TGTGCCAGCAGCACCCTGACTAGCCCACTTTTAGATACGCAGTATTTT
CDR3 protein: CASSTLTSPLLDTQYF

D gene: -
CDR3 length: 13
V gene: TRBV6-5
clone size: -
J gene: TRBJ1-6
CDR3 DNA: TGTGCCAGTCTGCGGACCCAGGGATCACCCCTCCACTTT
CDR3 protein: CASLRTQGSPLHF

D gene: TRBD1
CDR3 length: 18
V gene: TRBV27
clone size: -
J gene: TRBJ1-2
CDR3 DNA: TGTGCCAGCAGTCCACGCCGAGGGACAGGGCGCTCCTACTATGGCTACACCTTC
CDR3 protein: CASSPRRGTGRSYYGYTF

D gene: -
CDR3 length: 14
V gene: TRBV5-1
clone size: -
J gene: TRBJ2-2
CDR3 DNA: TGCGCCAGCAGCTTGGCTCAGTACACCGGGGAGCTGTTTTTT
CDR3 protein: CASSLAQYTGELFF

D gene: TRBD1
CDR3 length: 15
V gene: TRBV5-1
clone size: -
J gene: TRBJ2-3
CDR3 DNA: TGCGCCAGCAGCTTTGTGACAGGGGACACAGATACGCAGTATTTT
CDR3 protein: CASSFVTGDTDTQYF

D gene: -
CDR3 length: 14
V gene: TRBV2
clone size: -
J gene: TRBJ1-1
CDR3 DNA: TGTGCCAGCAATTCTCAGGGAAGGCACACTGAAGCTTTCTTT
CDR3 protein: CASNSQGRHTEAFF

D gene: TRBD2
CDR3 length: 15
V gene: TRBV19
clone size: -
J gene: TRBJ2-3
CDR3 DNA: TGTGCCAGTAGTATTAGCGGGGGGGCAGCAGATACGCAGTATTTT
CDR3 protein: CASSISGGAADTQYF

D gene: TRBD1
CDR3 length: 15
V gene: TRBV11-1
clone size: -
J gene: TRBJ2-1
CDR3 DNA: TGTGCCAGCAGCTTAGGGACAGGGGCTTACAATGAGCAGTTCTTC
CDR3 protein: CASSLGTGAYNEQFF

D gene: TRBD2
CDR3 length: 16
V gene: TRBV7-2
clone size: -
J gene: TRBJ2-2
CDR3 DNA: TGTGCCAGCAGCTCGGGACTAGCGGGAAACACCGGGGAGCTGTTTTTT
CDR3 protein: CASSSGLAGNTGELFF

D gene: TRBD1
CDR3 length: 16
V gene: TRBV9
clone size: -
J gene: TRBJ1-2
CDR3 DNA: TGTGCTAGCAGCCTTATACCGGGACAGGGCTTTTATGGCTACACCTTC
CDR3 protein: CASSLIPGQGFYGYTF

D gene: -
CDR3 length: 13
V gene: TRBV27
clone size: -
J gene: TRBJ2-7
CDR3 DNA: TGTGCCAGCAGTAGACAGGTTTCGGGGGAGCAGTACTTC
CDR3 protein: CASSRQVSGEQYF

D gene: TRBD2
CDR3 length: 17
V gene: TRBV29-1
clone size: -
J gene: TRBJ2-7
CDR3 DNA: TGCAGCGTGGGTCTTGGGACTAGCGGCTCGACGAACTACGAGCAGTACTTC
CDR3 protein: CSVGLGTSGSTNYEQYF

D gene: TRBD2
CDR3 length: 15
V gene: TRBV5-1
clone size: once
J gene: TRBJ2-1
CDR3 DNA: TGCGCCAGCAGCCAGGGACTAGCGGGGAACAATGAGCAGTTCTTC
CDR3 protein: CASSQGLAGNNEQFF

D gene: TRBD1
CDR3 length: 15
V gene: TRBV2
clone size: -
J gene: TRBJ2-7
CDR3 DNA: TGTGCCAGCAGTGAAGTAGGACAGGGTCAAAACGAGCAGTACTTC
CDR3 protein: CASSEVGQGQNEQYF

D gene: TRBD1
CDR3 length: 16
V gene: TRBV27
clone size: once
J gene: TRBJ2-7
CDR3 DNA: TGTGCCAGCAGTTTAGGGGTTCGTGGGACAGGGAGTGAGCAGTACTTC
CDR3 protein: CASSLGVRGTGSEQYF

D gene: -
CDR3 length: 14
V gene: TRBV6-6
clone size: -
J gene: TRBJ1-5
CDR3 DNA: TGTGCCAGCAAAGAAGGGGCGGGCAATCAGCCCCAGCATTTT
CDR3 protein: CASKEGAGNQPQHF

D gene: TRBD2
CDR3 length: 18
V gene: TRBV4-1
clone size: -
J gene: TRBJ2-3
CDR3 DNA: TGCGCCAGCAGCCAGGGGGTTGTTAGCGGGTCTCTCACAGATACGCAGTATTTT
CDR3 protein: CASSQGVVSGSLTDTQYF

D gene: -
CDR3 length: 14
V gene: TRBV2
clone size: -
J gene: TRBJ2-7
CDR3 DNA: TGTGCCAGCAGTGATCAGGGTTCAGGATACGAGCAGTACTTC
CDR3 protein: CASSDQGSGYEQYF

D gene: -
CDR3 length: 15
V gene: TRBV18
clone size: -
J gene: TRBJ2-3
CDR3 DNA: TGTGCCAGCTCACCGGTCAGCGACCGCACAGATACGCAGTATTTT
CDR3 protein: CASSPVSDRTDTQYF

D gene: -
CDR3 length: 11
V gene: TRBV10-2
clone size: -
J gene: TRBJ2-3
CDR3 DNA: TGCGCCAGCGGAGTAACAGATACGCAGTATTTT
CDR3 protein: CASGVTDTQYF

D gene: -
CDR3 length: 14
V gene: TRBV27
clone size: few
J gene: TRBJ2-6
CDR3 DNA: TGTGCCAGCAGACAGTACTCTGGGGCCAACGTCCTGACTTTC
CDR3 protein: CASRQYSGANVLTF

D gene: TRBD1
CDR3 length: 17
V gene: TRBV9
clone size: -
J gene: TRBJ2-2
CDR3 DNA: TGTGCCAGCAGCGTAGCCCCAGGAGGACAGGGGGCCGGGAAGCTGTTTTTT
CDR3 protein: CASSVAPGGQGAGKLFF

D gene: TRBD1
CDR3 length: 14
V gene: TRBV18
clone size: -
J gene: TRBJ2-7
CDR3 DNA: TGTGCCAGCTCACCCGCGACAGGGACGGACGAGCAGTACTTC
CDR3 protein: CASSPATGTDEQYF

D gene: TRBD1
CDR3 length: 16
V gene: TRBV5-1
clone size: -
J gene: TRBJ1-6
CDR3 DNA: TGCGCCAGCAGCCCCCTGAGACAGGGGGCAAACTCACCCCTCCACTTT
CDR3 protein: CASSPLRQGANSPLHF

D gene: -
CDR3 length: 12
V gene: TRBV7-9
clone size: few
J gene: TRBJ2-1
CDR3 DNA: TGTGCCAGCAGTAAGGCAGGTCCTGAGCAGTTCTTC
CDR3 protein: CASSKAGPEQFF

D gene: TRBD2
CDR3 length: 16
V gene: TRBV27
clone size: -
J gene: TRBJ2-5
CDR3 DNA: TGTGCCAGCAGTCCCCGGGGTAGCGGGGGTCAAGAGACCCAGTACTTC
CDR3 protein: CASSPRGSGGQETQYF

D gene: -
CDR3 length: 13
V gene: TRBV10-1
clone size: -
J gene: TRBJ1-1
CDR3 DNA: TGCGCCAGCGCCGCAGGTATGAACACTGAAGCTTTCTTT
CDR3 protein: CASAAGMNTEAFF

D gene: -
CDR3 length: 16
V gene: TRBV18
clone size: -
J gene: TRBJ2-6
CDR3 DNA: TGTGCCAGCTCAACAACAACAGAAACTGGGGCCAACGTCCTGACTTTC
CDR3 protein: CASSTTTETGANVLTF

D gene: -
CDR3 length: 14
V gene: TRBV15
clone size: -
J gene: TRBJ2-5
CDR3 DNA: TGTGCCACCAGGAGAGTGGCAGGGGTAGAGACCCAGTACTTC
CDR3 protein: CATRRVAGVETQYF

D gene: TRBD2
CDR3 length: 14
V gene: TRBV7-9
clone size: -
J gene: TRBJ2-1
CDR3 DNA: TGTGCCAGCGGAGGGACTAGCGGTTACAATGAGCAGTTCTTC
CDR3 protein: CASGGTSGYNEQFF

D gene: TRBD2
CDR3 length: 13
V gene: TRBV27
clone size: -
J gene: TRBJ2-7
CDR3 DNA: TGTGCCAGCAGTTTCGAACTAGCGAGGGAGCAGTACTTC
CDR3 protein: CASSFELAREQYF

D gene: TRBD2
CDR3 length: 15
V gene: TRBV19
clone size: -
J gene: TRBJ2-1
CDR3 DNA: TGTGCCAGTAGTGAGACTAGCGGGAGTTCCAATGAGCAGTTCTTC
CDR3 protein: CASSETSGSSNEQFF

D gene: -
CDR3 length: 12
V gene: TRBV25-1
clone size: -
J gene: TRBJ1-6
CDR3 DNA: TGTGCCAGCACCCGTGTTAATTCCCCCCTCCACTTT
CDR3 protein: CASTRVNSPLHF

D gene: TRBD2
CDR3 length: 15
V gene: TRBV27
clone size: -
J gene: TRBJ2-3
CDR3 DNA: TGTGCCAGCAGGCTACTAGCGGGAGGATCGGATACGCAGTATTTT
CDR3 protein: CASRLLAGGSDTQYF

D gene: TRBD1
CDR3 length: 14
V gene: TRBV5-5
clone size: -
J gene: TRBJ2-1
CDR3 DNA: TGTGCCAGCAGCTTGGGGACAGGGGGCTCTGAGCAGTTCTTC
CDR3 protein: CASSLGTGGSEQFF

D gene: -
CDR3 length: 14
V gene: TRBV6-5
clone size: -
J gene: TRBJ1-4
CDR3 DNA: TGTGCCAGCAGTAACTCCAGGGGTAACGAAAAACTGTTTTTT
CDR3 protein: CASSNSRGNEKLFF

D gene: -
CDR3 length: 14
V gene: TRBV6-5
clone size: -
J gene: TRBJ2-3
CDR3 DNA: TGTGCCAGCAGTTACGTAACAGGCGATGATACGCAGTATTTT
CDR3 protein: CASSYVTGDDTQYF

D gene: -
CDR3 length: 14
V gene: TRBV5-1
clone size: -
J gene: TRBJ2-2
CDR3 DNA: TGCGCCAGCAGCGCCTCCACTAGTCCCGGGGAGCTGTTTTTT
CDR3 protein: CASSASTSPGELFF

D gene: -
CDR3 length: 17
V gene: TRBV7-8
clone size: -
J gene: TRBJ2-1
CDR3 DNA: TGTGCCAGCAGCTTAGGTTCAGGGGCAAATAATCCCAATGAGCAGTTCTTC
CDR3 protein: CASSLGSGANNPNEQFF

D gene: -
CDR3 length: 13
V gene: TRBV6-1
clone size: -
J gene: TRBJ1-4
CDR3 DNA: TGTGCCAGCACGAGGTGGACTAATGAAAAACTGTTTTTT
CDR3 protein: CASTRWTNEKLFF

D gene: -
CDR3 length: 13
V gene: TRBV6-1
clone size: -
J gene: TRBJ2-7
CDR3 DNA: TGTGCCAGCAGTGAATGGGCCCTCTACGAGCAGTACTTC
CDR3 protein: CASSEWALYEQYF

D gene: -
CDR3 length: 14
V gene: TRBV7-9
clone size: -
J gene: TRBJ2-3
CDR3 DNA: TGTGCCAGCAGCTATGCGGGATGGCCAGATACGCAGTATTTT
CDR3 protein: CASSYAGWPDTQYF